This entry lists 22 T cell receptor beta chains sequenced from one sample in a study of CD8+ T cells in alopecia areata. Extracted RNA was reverse transcribed, and the resulting cDNA served as sequencing template. Profiled with immunoSEQ multiplex PCR; TCRdb holds only in-frame clones, not every one. This sample has some 170,000 clones; about 70% occur once, and the top ten carry 9.5% to 12%. The sample was CD8+ T cells sorted from blood, taken at week 0. These receptors all stem from a human donor with alopecia areata.

This clone was counted once. The chain uses TRBV7-6 and TRBJ2-3; the match to TRBD2 covers 9 bases. The CDR3 spans 15 residues. The germline gives CDR1 SGHVS, CDR2 FNYEAQ. After removal of 1 base from V and 14 bases from J, the junction contained 13 bases not matched to a gene. Here the CDR3 reads CASSLGDLAGVDTYF. The CDR3 region has the DNA TGTGCCAGCAGCTTAGGGGACTTAGCGGGGGTGGATACGTATTTT. The entire variable domain, with the rest obtained from reference TRBV7-6 and TRBJ2-3, is as follows: GAGVSQSPRYKVTKRGQDVALRCDPISGHVSLYWYRQALGQGPEFLTYFNYEAQQDKSGLPNDRFSAERPEGSISTLTIQRTEQRDSAMYRCASSLGDLAGVDTYFGPGTRLTVL.

V gene TRBV7-9 combines with J gene TRBJ2-7; 9 positions agree with TRBD1. V was clipped by 3 bases and J by 4 bases; unmatched bases: 4. The CDR3 sequence is 14 residues long. CDR1 and CDR2 (germline): SEHNR, FQNEAQ (reference sequence). The CDR3: CASSFTGGYYEQYF. CDR3 bases: TGTGCCAGCAGCTTTACAGGGGGCTATTACGAGCAGTACTTC. Full variable domain (remainder filled in from reference TRBV7-9 and TRBJ2-7): DTGVSQNPRHKITKRGQNVTFRCDPISEHNRLYWYRQTLGQGPEFLTYFQNEAQLEKSRLLSDRFSAERPKGSFSTLEIQRTEQGDSAMYLCASSFTGGYYEQYFGPGTRLTVT.

CDR3 sequence reads: CASSPGQGPLNEQYF. The CDR3 DNA sequence: TGTGCCAGCTCACCGGGACAGGGACCGCTCAACGAGCAGTACTTC. The chain has TRBV18 and TRBJ2-7, with 9 bases that match TRBD1. The germline V gene has CDR1 KGHSH and CDR2 LQKENI. The CDR3 runs 15 residues. The V segment lost 3 bases and the J segment 5 bases; nucleotides outside the gene matches: 8.

The chain has TRBV7-8 and TRBJ2-1, with 8 bases matching TRBD1. Germline loops: CDR1 SGHVS, CDR2 FQNEAQ. With 4 bases clipped from V and 3 bases from J, the junction kept 5 bases outside the gene matches. The CDR3 runs 15 residues. The CDR3 is CASSYPTGVYNEQFF. CDR3 nucleotides: TGTGCCAGCAGCTACCCGACAGGGGTCTACAATGAGCAGTTCTTC.

V usage is TRBV9 and J usage is TRBJ2-3; D gene unclear. The ends were cut back, 3 bases at V and 0 bases at J, with 11 bases in the middle. Germline loops: CDR1 SGDLS, CDR2 YYNGEE. The CDR3 runs 15 residues. The CDR3 sequence is CASSAVAASTDTQYF. The CDR3 bases are TGTGCCAGCAGCGCTGTGGCGGCTAGCACAGATACGCAGTATTTT.

The chain has TRBV5-6 and TRBJ2-1, with 7 bases matching TRBD1. The CDR3 extends over 13 amino acids. J lost 10 bases, V lost 4 bases, and 8 bases had no gene match. Germline V gene lookup returns CDR1 SGHDT and CDR2 YYEEEE. The CDR3 is CASSSDRAGEQFF. DNA for the CDR3: TGTGCCAGCAGCAGCGACAGGGCGGGCGAGCAGTTCTTC.

In DNA, the CDR3 is TGCGCCAGCAGCTTGTATTTCCTCTATGGCTACACCTTC. The encoded protein is CASSLYFLYGYTF. The chain employs TRBV5-1 and TRBJ1-2; D unresolved. CDR3 size: 13 residues. Deletions cut 1 base from V and 4 bases from J, with 8 bases between. Per germline, CDR1 SGHRS and CDR2 YFSETQ.

J is TRBJ1-5 and V is TRBV4-2, with D maybe TRBD1 (5 bases). CDR1 and CDR2 from the germline V gene are LGHNA and YNFKEQ. V shed 1 base and J shed 7 bases, with 14 bases lying between them. This CDR3 is 15 amino acids long. CDR3 residues: CASSQGLGEEQPQHF. The CDR3 DNA sequence: TGTGCCAGCAGCCAAGGGTTGGGGGAAGAACAGCCCCAGCATTTT.

The rearrangement links TRBV11-2 to TRBJ2-7, with D tentatively TRBD2 (7 bases). Germline V gives CDR1 SGHAT, CDR2 FQNNGV. Trimming left V 1 base short and J 9 bases short, with 13 bases between. This CDR3 is 13 amino acids long. The CDR3 DNA is TGTGCCAGCAGCTTAGGAAAGGGGGGGACGCAGTACTTC. Translating it yields CASSLGKGGTQYF.

V gene TRBV27 combines with J gene TRBJ2-1; possibly TRBD1 for D (5 bases). Germline CDR1 is MNHEY and CDR2 is SMNVEV (reference sequence). Trimming pared 2 bases from V and 5 bases from J, leaving 19 bases between. CDR3 length equals 17 residues. Here the CDR3 reads CASSLGQTQGVDNEQFF. The CDR3, as DNA: TGTGCCAGCAGTTTAGGGCAGACCCAAGGGGTGGACAATGAGCAGTTCTTC.

The chain joins TRBV19 to TRBJ2-1; a weak D match, TRBD1 (5 bases). V lost 5 bases to trimming and J lost 3 bases, with 8 bases between them. Per the germline V gene, CDR1 is LNHDA and CDR2 is SQIVND (reference sequence). This CDR3 region has 13 residues. DNA of the CDR3: TGTGCCAGTAGTGCAGGGCTCTACAATGAGCAGTTCTTC. Its translation is CASSAGLYNEQFF.

The gene calls are TRBV2 and TRBJ2-3; TRBD1 agrees at 9 bases. V lost 4 bases to trimming and J lost 1 base; unmatched junction nucleotides: 3. CDR1 SNHLY and CDR2 FYNNEI come from the germline V gene. The CDR3 length is 15 residues. DNA of the CDR3: TGTGCCAGCAGTGTACGGGACAGGGGCACAGATACGCAGTATTTT. Residues: CASSVRDRGTDTQYF.

This chain joins TRBV13 and TRBJ2-1; 9 bases align to TRBD1. V trimming: 5 bases; J trimming: 4 bases; junction bases outside the gene matches: 6. Germline assignment: CDR1 PRHDT and CDR2 FYEKMQ (reference sequence). The CDR3 sequence is 15 residues long. CDR3 nucleotides: TGTGCCAGCAGCGTCGGACAGGGGATGTACAATGAGCAGTTCTTC. Translated, it gives CASSVGQGMYNEQFF.

This clone was detected a few times. This chain uses TRBV7-8 with TRBJ2-1; no reliable D call. CDR1 SGHVS and CDR2 FQNEAQ come from the germline V gene. This CDR3 has 15 amino acids. The germline V and J ends were trimmed by 5 bases and 4 bases, with 15 bases remaining between them. CDR3 sequence reads: CASSPVAGSYNEQFF. The CDR3 nucleotides are TGTGCCAGCAGCCCGGTTGCTGGATCTTACAATGAGCAGTTCTTC.

The chain couples TRBV27 to TRBJ2-3; no clear D. This CDR3 is 12 amino acids long. CDR1 and CDR2 from the germline V gene are MNHEY and SMNVEV (reference sequence). V lost 2 bases to trimming and J lost 4 bases, with 4 bases between them. CDR3 sequence reads: CASSLGSDTQYF. DNA for the CDR3: TGTGCCAGCAGTTTAGGATCAGATACGCAGTATTTT.

J is TRBJ2-7 and V is TRBV30; perhaps TRBD2 as D (6 bases). This CDR3 has 14 residues. The V gene lost 4 bases and the J gene lost 3 bases, with 16 bases spanning the gap. CDR1 GTSNPN and CDR2 SVGIG come from the germline V gene (reference sequence). CDR3 in amino acids: CAWIQASGDYEQYF. DNA for the CDR3: TGTGCCTGGATTCAGGCCTCGGGGGACTACGAGCAGTACTTC.

This chain joins TRBV6-5 and TRBJ1-2; possible D gene TRBD1, 5 bases. There are 13 residues in the CDR3. V gave up 0 bases and J gave up 6 bases, with 8 bases separating them. CDR1 and CDR2 from the germline V gene are MNHEY and SVGAGI. The CDR3, as DNA: TGTGCCAGCAGTTACTCAGACAGCAATGGCTACACCTTC. Protein sequence: CASSYSDSNGYTF.

The sample holds one count of this clone. V is TRBV4-1 and J is TRBJ1-5; the D gene is possibly TRBD1 (6 bases). The germline gives CDR1 MGHRA, CDR2 YSYEKL. V dropped 0 bases and J dropped 6 bases, with 12 bases sitting between them. This CDR3 comprises 15 residues. CDR3 residues: CASSQESLGGQPQHF. Written as DNA, the CDR3 is TGCGCCAGCAGCCAAGAATCCCTAGGGGGTCAGCCCCAGCATTTT.

The chain is built from TRBV29-1 and TRBJ2-5; D is possibly TRBD1 (6 bases). TRBJ2-7 matches the DNA end more closely, so the J call is doubtful. In germline, CDR1 is SQVTM, CDR2 ANQGSEA. The CDR3 spans 16 residues. DNA of the CDR3: TGCAGCGTTGTTTCCGAAGGACAGTTCGGAGGCTACGAGCAGTACTTC. Amino acids: CSVVSEGQFGGYEQYF.

To note about this clone: Other nucleotide sequences from this sample produce the same CDR3. The chain links TRBV4-1 to TRBJ2-5; D is unresolved. This CDR3 is built from 13 residues. Germline-derived CDR1 and CDR2 are MGHRA and YSYEKL. V lost 1 base and J 1 base, leaving 4 bases between the germline ends. The CDR3 DNA reads TGCGCCAGCAGCCAAGGCAGCCAAGAGACCCAGTACTTC. Translated, it gives CASSQGSQETQYF.

The V gene is TRBV13, the J gene TRBJ2-3; D is unclear. Trimming pared 1 base from V and 7 bases from J, leaving 12 bases between. Germline V lookup: CDR1 PRHDT, CDR2 FYEKMQ (reference sequence). This CDR3 has 14 amino acids. Here the CDR3 DNA reads TGTGCCAGCAGCTTAGAGAACAGAGTATATACGCAGTATTTT. Translating it yields CASSLENRVYTQYF.

The DNA of the CDR3 is TGTGCCTGGTTCACAGGAGAAAAAGGAAACACCATATATTTT. Amino acid sequence: CAWFTGEKGNTIYF. The V and J genes are TRBV30 and TRBJ1-3; the D gene is possibly TRBD1 (5 bases). Germline assignment: CDR1 GTSNPN and CDR2 SVGIG (reference sequence). The CDR3 is 14 amino acids. V dropped 5 bases and J dropped 4 bases, with 15 bases sitting between them.